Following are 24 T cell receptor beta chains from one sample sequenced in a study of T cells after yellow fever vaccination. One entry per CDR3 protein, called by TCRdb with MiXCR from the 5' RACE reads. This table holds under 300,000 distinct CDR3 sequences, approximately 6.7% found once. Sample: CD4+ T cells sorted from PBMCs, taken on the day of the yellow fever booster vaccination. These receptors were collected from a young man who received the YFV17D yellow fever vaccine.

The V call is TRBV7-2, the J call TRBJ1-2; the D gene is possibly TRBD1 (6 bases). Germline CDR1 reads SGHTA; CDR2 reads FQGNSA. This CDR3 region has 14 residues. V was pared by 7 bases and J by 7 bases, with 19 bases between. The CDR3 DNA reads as TGTGCCAGCACCCTATCCACAGGGATTCGTGGCTACACCTTC. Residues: CASTLSTGIRGYTF.

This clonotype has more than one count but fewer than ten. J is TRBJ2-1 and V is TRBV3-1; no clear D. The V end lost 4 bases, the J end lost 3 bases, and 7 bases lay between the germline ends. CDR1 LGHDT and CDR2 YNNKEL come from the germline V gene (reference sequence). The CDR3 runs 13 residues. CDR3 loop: CASSPLSYNEQFF. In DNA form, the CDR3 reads TGTGCCAGCAGCCCTCTTAGCTACAATGAGCAGTTCTTC.

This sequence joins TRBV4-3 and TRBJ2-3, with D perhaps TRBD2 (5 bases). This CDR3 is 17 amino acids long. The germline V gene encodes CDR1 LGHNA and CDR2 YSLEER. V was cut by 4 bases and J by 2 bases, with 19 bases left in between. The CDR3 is CASSPREGKRDTDTQYF. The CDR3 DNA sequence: TGCGCCAGCAGCCCCAGAGAAGGGAAACGGGACACAGATACGCAGTATTTT.

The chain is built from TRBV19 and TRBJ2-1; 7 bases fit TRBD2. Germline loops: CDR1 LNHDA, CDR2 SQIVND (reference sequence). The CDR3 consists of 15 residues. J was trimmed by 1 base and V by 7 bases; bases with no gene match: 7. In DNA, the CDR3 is TGTGCCAGTACCTACGCGGGAGTGTCCTACAATGAGCAGTTCTTC. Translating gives CASTYAGVSYNEQFF.

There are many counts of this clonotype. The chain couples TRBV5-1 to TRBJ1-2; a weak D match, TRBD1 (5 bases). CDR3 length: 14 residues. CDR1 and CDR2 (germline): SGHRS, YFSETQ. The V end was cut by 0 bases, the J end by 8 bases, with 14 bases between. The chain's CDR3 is CASSLEGSGPGYTF. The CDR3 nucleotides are TGCGCCAGCAGCTTGGAGGGGTCAGGGCCCGGCTACACCTTC.

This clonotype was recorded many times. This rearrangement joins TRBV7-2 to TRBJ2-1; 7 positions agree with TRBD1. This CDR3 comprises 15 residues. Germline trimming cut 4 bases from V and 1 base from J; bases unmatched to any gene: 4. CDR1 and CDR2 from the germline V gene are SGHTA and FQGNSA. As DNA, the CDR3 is TGTGCCAGCAGCTCCCGACAGGGTTCCTACAATGAGCAGTTCTTC. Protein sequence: CASSSRQGSYNEQFF.

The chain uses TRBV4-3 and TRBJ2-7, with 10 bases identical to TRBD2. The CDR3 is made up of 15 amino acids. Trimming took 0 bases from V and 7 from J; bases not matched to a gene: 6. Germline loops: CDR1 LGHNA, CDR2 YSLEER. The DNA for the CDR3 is TGCGCCAGCAGCCAAGATTCTAGCGGGAGTCTTGAGCAGTACTTC. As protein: CASSQDSSGSLEQYF.

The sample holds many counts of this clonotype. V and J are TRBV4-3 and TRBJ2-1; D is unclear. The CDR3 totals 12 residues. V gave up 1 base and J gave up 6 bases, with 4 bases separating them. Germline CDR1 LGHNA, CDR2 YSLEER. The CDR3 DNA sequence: TGCGCCAGCAGCCAAGTCTTCAATGAGCAGTTCTTC. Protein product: CASSQVFNEQFF.

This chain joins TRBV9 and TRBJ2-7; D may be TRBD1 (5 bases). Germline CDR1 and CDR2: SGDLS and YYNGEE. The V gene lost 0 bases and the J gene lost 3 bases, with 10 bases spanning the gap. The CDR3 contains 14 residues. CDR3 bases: TGTGCCAGCAGCGTAGCGGGCCAGGGCTACGAGCAGTACTTC. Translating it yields CASSVAGQGYEQYF.

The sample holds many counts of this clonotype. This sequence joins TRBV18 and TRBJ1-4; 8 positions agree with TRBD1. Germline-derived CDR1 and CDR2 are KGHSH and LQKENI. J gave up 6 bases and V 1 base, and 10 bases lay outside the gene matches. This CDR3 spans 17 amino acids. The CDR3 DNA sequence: TGTGCCAGCTCACCACAAAGAAATACAGGGGGTGATGAAAAACTGTTTTTT. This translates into CASSPQRNTGGDEKLFF.

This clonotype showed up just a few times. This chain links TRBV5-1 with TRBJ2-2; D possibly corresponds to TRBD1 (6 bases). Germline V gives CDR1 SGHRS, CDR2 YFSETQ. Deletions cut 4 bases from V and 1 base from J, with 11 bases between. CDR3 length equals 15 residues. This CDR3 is CASSHGTMNTGELFF. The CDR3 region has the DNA TGCGCCAGCAGCCACGGGACAATGAACACCGGGGAGCTGTTTTTT.

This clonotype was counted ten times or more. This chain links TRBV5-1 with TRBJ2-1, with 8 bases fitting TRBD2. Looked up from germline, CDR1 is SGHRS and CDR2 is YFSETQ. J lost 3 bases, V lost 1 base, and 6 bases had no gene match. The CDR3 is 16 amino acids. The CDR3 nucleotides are TGCGCCAGCAGCTTGTACGCGGGAGGATTCTACAATGAGCAGTTCTTC. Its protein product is CASSLYAGGFYNEQFF. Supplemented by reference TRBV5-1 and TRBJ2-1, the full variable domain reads KAGVTQTPRYLIKTRGQQVTLSCSPISGHRSVSWYQQTPGQGLQFLFEYFSETQRNKGNFPGRFSGRQFSNSRSEMNVSTLELGDSALYLCASSLYAGGFYNEQFFGPGTRLTVL.

The CDR3 nucleotides read TGCAGTGCTAGAGATAGGAGGGGACTAAGAACTGAAGCTTTCTTT. Protein product: CSARDRRGLRTEAFF. The V and J genes are TRBV20-1 and TRBJ1-1; D perhaps matches TRBD1 (5 bases). The V end lost 0 bases, the J end lost 5 bases, and 16 bases lay between the germline ends. Germline CDR1 DFQATT, CDR2 SNEGSKA (reference sequence). CDR3 length: 15 residues.

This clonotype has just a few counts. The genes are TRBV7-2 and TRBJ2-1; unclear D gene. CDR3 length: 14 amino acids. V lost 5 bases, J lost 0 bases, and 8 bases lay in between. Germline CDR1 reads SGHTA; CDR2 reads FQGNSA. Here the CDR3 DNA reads TGTGCCAGCAGCCTCCCGAGCTCCTACAATGAGCAGTTCTTC. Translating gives CASSLPSSYNEQFF. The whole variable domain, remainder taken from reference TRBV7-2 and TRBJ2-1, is GAGVSQSPSNKVTEKGKDVELRCDPISGHTALYWYRQSLGQGLEFLIYFQGNSAPDKSGLPSDRFSAERTGGSVSTLTIQRTQQEDSAVYLCASSLPSSYNEQFFGPGTRLTVL.

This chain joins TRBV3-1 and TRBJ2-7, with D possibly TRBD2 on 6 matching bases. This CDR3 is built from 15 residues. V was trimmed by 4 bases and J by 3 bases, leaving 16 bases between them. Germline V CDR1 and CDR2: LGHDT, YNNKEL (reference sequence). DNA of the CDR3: TGTGCCAGCAGCCTAGGCAAGGGACTTGACTACGAGCAGTACTTC. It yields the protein CASSLGKGLDYEQYF.

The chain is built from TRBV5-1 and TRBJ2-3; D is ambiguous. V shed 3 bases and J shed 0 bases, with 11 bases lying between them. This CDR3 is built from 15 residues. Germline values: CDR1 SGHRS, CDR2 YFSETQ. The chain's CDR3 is CASSSREASTDTQYF. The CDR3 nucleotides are TGCGCCAGCAGCTCCCGCGAGGCGAGCACAGATACGCAGTATTTT.

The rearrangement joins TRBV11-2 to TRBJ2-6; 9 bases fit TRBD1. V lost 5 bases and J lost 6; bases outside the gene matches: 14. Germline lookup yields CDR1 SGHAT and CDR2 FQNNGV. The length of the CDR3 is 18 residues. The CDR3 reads CASSKMGQGVVAANVLTF. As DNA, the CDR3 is TGTGCCAGCAGCAAAATGGGACAGGGAGTGGTTGCGGCCAACGTCCTGACTTTC.

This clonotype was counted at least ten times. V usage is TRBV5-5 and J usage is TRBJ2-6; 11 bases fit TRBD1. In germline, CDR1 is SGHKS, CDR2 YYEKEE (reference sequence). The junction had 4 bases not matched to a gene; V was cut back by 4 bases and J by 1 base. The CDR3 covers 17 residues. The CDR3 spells CASSPGQGGSGANVLTF. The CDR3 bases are TGTGCCAGCAGCCCGGGACAGGGGGGATCTGGGGCCAACGTCCTGACTTTC.

The CDR3 nucleotides read TGTGCCATCAAAACAGGGGAGGAGGAGACCCAGTACTTC. It translates to CAIKTGEEETQYF. This rearrangement joins TRBV10-3 to TRBJ2-5, with a tentative D call TRBD1 (7 bases). Trimming left V 7 bases short and J 5 bases short, with 14 bases between. The CDR3 covers 13 residues. Germline CDR1 is ENHRY and CDR2 is SYGVKD.

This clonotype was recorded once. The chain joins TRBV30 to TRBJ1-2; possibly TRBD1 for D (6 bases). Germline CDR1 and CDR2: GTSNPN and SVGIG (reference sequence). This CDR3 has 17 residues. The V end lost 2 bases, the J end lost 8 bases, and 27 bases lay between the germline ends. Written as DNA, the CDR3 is TGTGCCTGGAGTCGCGGGAGGGGGGCTGTCCTGCTGCGGGGCTACACCTTC. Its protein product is CAWSRGRGAVLLRGYTF.

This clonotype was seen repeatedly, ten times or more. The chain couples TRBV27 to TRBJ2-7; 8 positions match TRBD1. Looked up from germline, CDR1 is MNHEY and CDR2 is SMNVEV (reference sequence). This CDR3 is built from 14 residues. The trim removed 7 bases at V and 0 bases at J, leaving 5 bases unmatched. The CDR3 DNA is TGTGCCAGCAAAAAACAGGGGGACTCCTACGAGCAGTACTTC. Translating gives CASKKQGDSYEQYF.

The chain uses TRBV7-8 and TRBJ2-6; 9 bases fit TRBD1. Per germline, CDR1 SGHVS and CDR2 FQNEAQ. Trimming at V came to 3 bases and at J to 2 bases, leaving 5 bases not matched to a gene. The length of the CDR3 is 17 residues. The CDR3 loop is CASSLGTGRAGANVLTF. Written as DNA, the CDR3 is TGTGCCAGCAGCTTGGGGACAGGGAGGGCTGGGGCCAACGTCCTGACTTTC.

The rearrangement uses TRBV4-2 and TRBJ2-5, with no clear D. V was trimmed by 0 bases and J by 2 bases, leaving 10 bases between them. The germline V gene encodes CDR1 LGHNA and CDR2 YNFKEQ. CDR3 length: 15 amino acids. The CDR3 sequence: CASSQDGRSQETQYF. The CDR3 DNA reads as TGTGCCAGCAGCCAAGATGGGCGGTCACAAGAGACCCAGTACTTC.

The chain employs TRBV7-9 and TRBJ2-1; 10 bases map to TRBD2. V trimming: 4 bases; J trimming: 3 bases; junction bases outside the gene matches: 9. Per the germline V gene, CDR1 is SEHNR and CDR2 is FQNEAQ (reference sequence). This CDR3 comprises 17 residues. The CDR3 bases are TGTGCCAGCAGCTCCGATAGCGGGAGGACTCACTACAATGAGCAGTTCTTC. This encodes CASSSDSGRTHYNEQFF.